The text below deals with one T cell receptor beta chain. The data are from a study of metastatic and nonmetastatic thyroid tumors. There were no patients who had received any treatment before thyroid surgery. TCRdb reanalyzed the PCR reads with MiXCR. In the table there are 17,000 or so clones, around 23% of which are singletons. V was clipped by 0 bases and J by 5 bases, with 11 bases between them. Germline V gives CDR1 SGHDT, CDR2 YYEEEE. This CDR3 is built from 14 residues. The V gene is TRBV5-6, the J gene TRBJ2-5; no firm D call. The origin of this receptor is a female donor with papillary thyroid cancer or a benign thyroid nodule (not recorded which). Some clones in this sample may be carry-over from other donors' samples. Sequencing was carried out using adjacent normal tissue. The CDR3 sequence: CASSLVKPPETQYF. CDR3 nucleotide sequence: TGTGCCAGCAGCTTGGTGAAGCCCCCGGAGACCCAGTACTTC.